This T cell receptor beta chain was recorded in a study of blood T cells in healthy people across ages (dated by TCRdb to 2015 to 2017). With regard to the full study: In model experiments, roughly one uniquely barcoded TCR beta cDNA molecule per two T cells was captured by template switching. Using deep sequencing normalized with unique cDNA molecular identifiers, the study measured how TCR beta repertoire diversity changes with age. Donors were grouped into four age groups: young (average about 15 years), middle-aged (about 38), aged (over 55) and long-lived (less than 85). Donors of different ages were randomly distributed across sequencing lanes to avoid experimental bias. Using the same blood draw, the study looked at two additional independent replicas of 1 million unique cDNA reads for two donors, one aged 18 to 29 and the other aged 80 or older. What the study reported, not specific to this receptor: Estimates of total diversity from one million sequenced T cells were regarded as lower bounds and underestimates. The percentage of naive T cells measured by flow cytometry correlated strongly with observed TCR beta diversity. The long-lived group showed more naive CD4+ T cells, fewer expanded clones and increased TCR diversity than the aged group, suggesting age selection. Conclusive comparison of naive and antigen-experienced compartments was prevented by the profiling of bulk unsorted PBMCs. Because the CMV infection status of the donors was unknown, age-related changes in expanded clonotypes may potentially have been confounded. Observed TCR beta diversity per million T cells fell roughly linearly with age, and a significant reduction was already apparent by age roughly 41.

Concerning this clonotype: It has no known antigen specificity. The junction shows a germline mismatch at one end, possibly a read error.

Libraries were built with 5' RACE. Sequenced on an Illumina HiSeq 2500. A second PCR of about 7 to 12 cycles was run with a J-beta primer mix and a sample-barcoded 5' primer. A unique molecular identifier was introduced onto each TCR beta cDNA molecule by a template-switch 5' adaptor carrying 12 random nucleotides. Each sample yielded at least 3 million CDR3-containing paired-end reads. All of the RNA was converted into first-strand cDNA using the Mint cDNA synthesis kit, with a TRBC-specific oligonucleotide serving as the primer. Following uracil-DNA glycosylase treatment, all cDNA underwent a first 18-cycle PCR with the universal primers M1SS and BC2_uni_R. The authors' analysis ran thus. For normalization, 1 million high-quality reads were randomly selected from each sample, with every read carrying a distinct molecular identifier. Instead of being binned into consensus sequences, reads that shared molecular identifiers were thrown out. CDR3 identification, clonotype clustering and error correction used MiTCR with a Q25 quality threshold and the strictest error-elimination algorithm. A nonparametric unseen species model with Euler transformation was used to estimate a lower bound on total TCR beta diversity. Using fastp trimming at Q25 and MiXCR clonotype assembly, TCRdb reanalyzed the public sequencing data and kept in-frame beta chains. Entries are consolidated by CDR3 protein sequence, retaining the most common genes and DNA. TCRdb assigned the V and J calls; the authors' analysis was not used. The sample includes nearly 800,000 distinct CDR3 sequences, with roughly three fifths observed a single time. The ten most abundant clones make up around a quarter of the sample.

Including cysteine and phenylalanine, the CDR3 has 13 amino acids. The only DNA kept is the CDR3, 39 bases in frame from the first base. Sequences SEHNR (CDR1) and FQNEAQ (CDR2) are obtained from the germline V gene (reference sequence). The approximately 40 donors, aged 6 to 90 years, were systemically healthy Caucasian individuals from Russia. About 10 milliliters of peripheral blood were collected from each donor into EDTA-treated Vacutainer tubes. Ficoll-Paque density-gradient centrifugation was used to isolate PBMCs, with at least 7 million per sample. Trizol reagent was used to extract total RNA from the PBMCs, yielding at least 5.5 micrograms per sample. The percentages of naive CD45RAhigh/CD27high T cells were determined by flow cytometry on a PBMC aliquot from every donor.

Sequenced input: blood. The chain is assembled from TRBV7-9 and TRBJ2-5; the D segment cannot be called with confidence. The TCR comes from a man aged 40-49 years in good health. The CDR3 corresponds to CVSSVENQETQYF. The DNA reads TGTGTCAGCAGCGTAGAAAACCAAGAGACCCAGTACTTC. The reference TRBV7-9 and TRBJ2-5 proteins fill in what lies around the CDR3, so the full variable domain reads DTGVSQNPRHKITKRGQNVTFRCDPISEHNRLYWYRQTLGQGPEFLTYFQNEAQLEKSRLLSDRFSAERPKGSFSTLEIQRTEQGDSAMYLCVSSVENQETQYFGPGTRLLVL.